The clone carrying this T cell receptor beta chain has a count of ten or more. Its antigen is not known. The data originate from a study of CD8+CD57+ T cells in acquired aplastic anemia. General study findings and limits: Patients and controls were found to share about 31 CD8+ CDR3 sequences.

Investigators profiled TCR beta VDJ and CDR3 from genomic DNA template. TCRdb reprocessed the reads with MiXCR, giving one entry per CDR3 protein. Of fewer than 250,000 distinct CDR3 sequences in the sample, approximately 52% are singletons; the top ten hold about 15%. The clonotype originates from a human donor in good health, serving as a control. The specimen sequenced was sorted CD4+, CD8+, or CD8+CD57+ T cells (not recorded which) from PBMCs.

The CDR3 DNA reads as TGCAGTGCTAGCCCGGGAGGGGATGGTATCTATGGCTACACCTTC. Residues: CSASPGGDGIYGYTF. The V call is TRBV20-1, the J call TRBJ1-2; D may be TRBD1 (5 bases). The CDR3 has 15 residues. The germline gives CDR1 DFQATT, CDR2 SNEGSKA (reference sequence). Deletions cut 3 bases from V and 4 bases from J, with 18 bases between.